A selection of T cell receptor beta chains follows, all from one sample in a study of blood T cell repertoires in COVID-19. TCRdb's copy holds only in-frame clones and misses some; the assay was immunoSEQ multiplex PCR. The sample has some 270,000 clones, roughly 85% seen once; the top ten hold 9.5% to 11%. The sequencing input was peripheral blood. The receptors shown here come from a woman in her 70s with acute or convalescent COVID-19. Both conserved end residues are part of each CDR3. The D gene is left open where the match is weak. Where a row states a size, it is once, few, many or the class of an expanded clone; other rows omit it.

V	J	size	length	D	CDR3	DNA
TRBV5-5	TRBJ1-6	.	18	.	CASSLGVSGSSYNSPLHF	TGTGCCAGCAGCCTCGGGGTGTCGGGAAGCTCCTATAATTCACCCCTCCACTTT
TRBV7-2	TRBJ2-6	.	16	.	CASSSAGSSGANVLTF	TGTGCCAGCAGCAGCGCGGGTTCCTCTGGGGCCAACGTCCTGACTTTC
TRBV5-5	TRBJ1-2	.	15	.	CASSLDPQGHYGYTF	TGTGCCAGCAGCTTGGATCCTCAGGGTCACTATGGCTACACCTTC
TRBV18	TRBJ1-6	.	13	.	CASSPGQDSPLHF	TGTGCCAGCTCACCAGGGCAGGATTCACCCCTCCACTTT
TRBV30	TRBJ1-1	.	12	.	CARRRVNTEAFF	TGTGCCCGTCGTAGAGTGAACACTGAAGCTTTCTTT
TRBV5-5	TRBJ1-6	once	15	TRBD1	CASSTGQGVGSPLHF	TGTGCCAGCAGCACAGGACAGGGGGTGGGCTCACCCCTCCACTTT
TRBV7-2	TRBJ1-2	.	13	TRBD1	CASSPTGLYGYTF	TGTGCCAGCAGCCCGACAGGGCTCTATGGCTACACCTTC
TRBV30	TRBJ1-1	.	13	TRBD1	CAWNDRVITEAFF	TGTGCCTGGAACGACAGGGTGATCACTGAAGCTTTCTTT
TRBV7-9	TRBJ1-2	.	14	TRBD1	CASSSGQGDYGYTF	TGTGCCAGCAGCTCCGGACAGGGAGACTATGGCTACACCTTC
TRBV5-1	TRBJ1-1	.	16	TRBD1	CASSLGGGAIYTEAFF	TGCGCCAGCAGCTTGGGAGGGGGCGCGATCTACACTGAAGCTTTCTTT
TRBV25-1	TRBJ2-5	.	15	TRBD2	CASSPQAGGGKTQYF	TGTGCCAGCAGTCCTCAAGCGGGGGGGGGAAAGACCCAGTACTTC
TRBV10-3	TRBJ1-1	.	12	.	CAIRGGSTEAFF	TGTGCCATCAGGGGGGGATCAACTGAAGCTTTCTTT
TRBV29-1	TRBJ2-2	.	17	TRBD2	CSVELLAGGLGTGELFF	TGCAGCGTTGAGTTACTAGCGGGGGGATTGGGCACCGGGGAGCTGTTTTTT
TRBV11-2	TRBJ2-7	.	15	TRBD1	CASSQEAGGIYEQYF	TGTGCCAGCAGCCAGGAGGCAGGGGGCATTTACGAGCAGTACTTC
TRBV5-4	TRBJ1-4	.	18	TRBD1	CASSLAPTRGWSNEKLFF	TGTGCCAGCAGCTTGGCACCTACCAGGGGGTGGTCTAATGAAAAACTGTTTTTT
TRBV7-8	TRBJ2-5	.	15	.	CASSLSRGGWETQYF	TGTGCCAGCAGCTTAAGTAGGGGGGGCTGGGAGACCCAGTACTTC
TRBV2	TRBJ1-3	.	18	TRBD1	CASSSGWGQPYSGNTIYF	TGTGCCAGCAGTTCGGGTTGGGGACAGCCTTACTCTGGAAACACCATATATTTT
TRBV14	TRBJ2-5	.	13	.	CASSHLVLETQYF	TGTGCCAGCAGCCACTTAGTACTGGAGACCCAGTACTTC
TRBV5-6	TRBJ1-5	.	13	.	CASSWAPGQPQHF	TGTGCCAGCAGCTGGGCCCCTGGGCAGCCCCAGCATTTT
TRBV19	TRBJ2-5	few	15	.	CASSITGRNGETQYF	TGTGCCAGTAGTATAACAGGGAGAAATGGTGAGACCCAGTACTTC
TRBV12-5	TRBJ2-1	.	13	.	CASGSLWRDEQFF	TGTGCTAGTGGTTCCCTCTGGAGGGATGAGCAGTTCTTC
TRBV25-1	TRBJ2-5	.	14	.	CASSEYRTPSTQYF	TGTGCCAGCAGTGAATATCGGACCCCTAGCACCCAGTACTTC
TRBV19	TRBJ1-4	.	15	TRBD1	CASSVPGQDIGKLFF	TGTGCCAGTAGTGTACCGGGACAGGACATCGGAAAACTGTTTTTT
TRBV7-2	TRBJ2-5	.	14	.	CASSWGGLQETQYF	TGTGCCAGCAGCTGGGGGGGCCTTCAAGAGACCCAGTACTTC
TRBV5-1	TRBJ1-2	once	15	TRBD1	CASSQGQGSPYGYTF	TGCGCCAGCAGCCAGGGACAGGGAAGCCCATATGGCTACACCTTC
TRBV5-1	TRBJ2-7	.	15	.	CASSPGEAASREQYF	TGCGCCAGCAGCCCTGGGGAGGCGGCCTCGAGGGAGCAGTACTTC
TRBV30	TRBJ2-7	.	11	.	CASGSVYEQYF	TGTGCCTCGGGCAGCGTCTACGAGCAGTACTTC
TRBV19	TRBJ1-1	.	14	.	CASNVGGRGTEAFF	TGTGCCAGTAACGTCGGAGGGAGAGGGACTGAAGCTTTCTTT
TRBV7-7	TRBJ1-4	.	14	.	CASSLGQGLEKLFF	TGTGCTAGCAGCTTAGGTCAGGGGCTTGAAAAACTGTTTTTT
TRBV5-1	TRBJ2-1	.	15	.	CASSLDRVEIDEQFF	TGCGCCAGCAGCTTGGACAGGGTTGAAATCGATGAGCAGTTCTTC
TRBV3-1/TRBV3-2	TRBJ2-1	.	11	.	CASSLRGAEFF	TGTGCCAGCAGCTTACGGGGTGCGGAGTTCTTC
TRBV6-2/TRBV6-3	TRBJ1-2	.	14	TRBD1	CASSDPQGRGGYTF	TGTGCCAGCAGCGATCCACAGGGGCGAGGTGGCTACACCTTC
TRBV24-1	TRBJ1-2	.	14	.	CATSGGGALYGYTF	TGTGCCACCAGTGGTGGGGGGGCCCTCTATGGCTACACCTTC
TRBV18	TRBJ2-1	.	15	TRBD1	CASSQRDRVLAEQFF	TGTGCCAGCTCACAGAGGGACAGGGTTTTAGCTGAGCAGTTCTTC
TRBV12-3/TRBV12-4	TRBJ1-2	.	12	.	CASSLGVYGYTF	TGTGCCAGCAGTTTAGGAGTCTATGGCTACACCTTC
TRBV3-1/TRBV3-2	TRBJ2-3	.	14	TRBD2	CASSGGARTDTQYF	TGTGCCTCTAGCGGGGGGGCGAGGACAGATACGCAGTATTTT
TRBV4-1	TRBJ1-2	.	15	.	CASSPEGRRYYGYTF	TGCGCCAGCAGCCCTGAGGGGAGGAGGTACTATGGCTACACCTTC
TRBV5-6	TRBJ1-1	.	13	TRBD1	CASGRQGTTEAFF	TGTGCCAGCGGCCGACAGGGAACCACTGAAGCTTTCTTT
TRBV28	TRBJ2-2	.	15	TRBD2	CASSHSGGPTGELFF	TGTGCCAGCAGTCATAGCGGGGGGCCCACCGGGGAGCTGTTTTTT
TRBV20-1	TRBJ1-1	.	10	.	CSARLSEAFF	TGCAGTGCCAGGTTGAGCGAAGCTTTCTTT
TRBV6-4	TRBJ1-6	.	13	.	CASSGRPNSPLHF	TGTGCCAGCAGTGGGCGGCCTAATTCACCCCTCCACTTT
TRBV29-1	TRBJ1-2	.	13	TRBD1	CSVEDRTGNGYTF	TGCAGCGTTGAAGATCGGACAGGGAACGGCTACACCTTC
TRBV7-9	TRBJ1-6	.	14	TRBD1	CASSQTGYNSPLHF	TGTGCCAGCAGCCAGACAGGGTATAATTCACCCCTCCACTTT
TRBV7-2	TRBJ1-5	.	13	TRBD1	CASSADRIQPQHF	TGTGCCAGCAGCGCGGACAGGATTCAGCCCCAGCATTTT
TRBV11-2	TRBJ2-1	.	16	TRBD2	CASSLRQRGGGNEQFF	TGTGCCAGCAGCTTGCGGCAGCGGGGGGGAGGAAATGAGCAGTTCTTC
TRBV6-1	TRBJ1-5	.	15	.	CASSEALGGAQPQHF	TGTGCCAGCAGTGAAGCGCTTGGAGGGGCTCAGCCCCAGCATTTT
TRBV2	TRBJ2-1	.	13	.	CASSVVGGNEQFF	TGTGCCAGCAGTGTCGTAGGGGGCAATGAGCAGTTCTTC
TRBV2	TRBJ1-1	.	13	TRBD1	CASLRGLNTEAFF	TGTGCCAGCCTCAGGGGGTTGAACACTGAAGCTTTCTTT
TRBV5-4	TRBJ2-3	.	18	TRBD1	CASSTPGQRASRTDTQYF	TGTGCCAGCAGCACCCCGGGACAGAGGGCCTCTCGCACAGATACGCAGTATTTT
TRBV5-5	TRBJ2-1	.	13	.	CASSLATTNEQFF	TGTGCCAGCAGCTTGGCGACAACAAATGAGCAGTTCTTC
TRBV24-1	TRBJ2-1	.	11	.	CATGAFDEQFF	TGTGCCACCGGAGCTTTCGATGAGCAGTTCTTC
TRBV9	TRBJ2-3	.	14	.	CASSVGTVLEPQYF	TGTGCCAGCAGCGTAGGGACAGTGCTGGAGCCGCAGTATTTT
TRBV3-1/TRBV3-2	TRBJ1-6	once	14	.	CASSQVARNSPLHF	TGTGCCAGCAGCCAAGTGGCCAGAAATTCACCCCTCCACTTT
TRBV11-3	TRBJ2-5	.	13	TRBD2	CASSPAGEETQYF	TGTGCCAGCAGCCCCGCGGGAGAAGAGACCCAGTACTTC
TRBV6-4	TRBJ2-1	.	15	.	CASSDEREIYNEQFF	TGTGCCAGCAGTGACGAGCGAGAGATCTACAATGAGCAGTTCTTC
TRBV3-1/TRBV3-2	TRBJ1-1	once	14	.	CASSRGGENTEAFF	TGTGCCAGCAGCCGGGGGGGTGAGAACACTGAAGCTTTCTTT
TRBV19	TRBJ2-7	.	13	.	CASSKFRDAEQYF	TGTGCCAGTAGTAAGTTCAGGGATGCCGAGCAGTACTTC
TRBV29-1	TRBJ1-1	few	12	TRBD1	CSVGQGRIEAFF	TGCAGCGTAGGACAGGGGAGAATTGAAGCTTTCTTT
TRBV7-2	TRBJ2-7	.	16	TRBD2	CASSEGQRGGPYEQYF	TGTGCCAGCAGCGAAGGGCAGCGGGGGGGCCCGTACGAGCAGTACTTC
TRBV7-9	TRBJ1-2	.	13	.	CASSLGGEGGYTF	TGTGCCAGCAGCCTTGGGGGCGAAGGTGGCTACACCTTC